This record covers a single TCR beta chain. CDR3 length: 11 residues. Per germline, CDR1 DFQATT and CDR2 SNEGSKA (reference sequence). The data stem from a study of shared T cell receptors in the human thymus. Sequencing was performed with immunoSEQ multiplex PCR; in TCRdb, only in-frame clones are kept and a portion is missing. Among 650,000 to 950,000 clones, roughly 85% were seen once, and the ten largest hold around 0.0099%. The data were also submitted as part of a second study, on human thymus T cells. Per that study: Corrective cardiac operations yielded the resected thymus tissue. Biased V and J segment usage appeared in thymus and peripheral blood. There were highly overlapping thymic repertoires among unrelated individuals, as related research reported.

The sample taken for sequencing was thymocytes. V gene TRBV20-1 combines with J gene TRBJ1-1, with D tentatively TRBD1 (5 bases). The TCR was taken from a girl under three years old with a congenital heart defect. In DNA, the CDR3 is TGCAGCCCACCCCAGGGCACTGAAGCTTTCTTT. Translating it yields CSPPQGTEAFF.